This T cell receptor beta chain was captured in a study of blood T cells in healthy people across ages. For every donor, a draw yielded around 10 milliliters of peripheral blood. Germline values: CDR1 MGHRA, CDR2 YSYEKL. The CDR3 consists of 15 residues. V was trimmed by 0 bases and J by 0 bases, leaving 8 bases between them. With a J-beta primer mix and a sample-barcoded 5' primer, a second PCR ran about 6 to 11 cycles. Carrying 12 random nucleotides, a template-switch adaptor labeled each individual cDNA molecule. TCRdb used MiXCR to reprocess the 5' RACE reads, holding one entry per CDR3 protein. The sample records over 600,000 distinct CDR3 sequences, approximately 60% being singletons.

The sequenced material came from blood. The sequence derives from a man between 40 and 49 years old in good health. The chain links TRBV4-1 to TRBJ2-5, with D uncertain. This CDR3 reads CASSQDTQNQETQYF. For the CDR3, the DNA is TGCGCCAGCAGCCAAGATACCCAGAACCAAGAGACCCAGTACTTC.